This T cell receptor (beta chain) derives from a study of blood T cell repertoires in COVID-19. In the study overall: Samples representing acute and convalescent COVID-19 were sourced from the United States, Italy and Spain. In each case, the material was cDNA or gDNA derived from T cells, B-cell-depleted T cells, or PBMCs.

Germline V CDR1 and CDR2: GTSNPN, SVGIG (reference sequence). The CDR3 is 15 amino acids. V was clipped by 2 bases and J by 4 bases, with 18 bases between them. Source study methods: Amplification with reference gene primers provided the estimates of nucleated cell counts. The repertoire was sequenced with immunoSEQ multiplex PCR; TCRdb's copy has only in-frame clones and lacks some. V, J and clone size are taken as reported in that table, and D and trimming were inferred from the DNA itself. The sample lists about 160,000 clones, roughly 85% occurring once. This receptor was taken from a human donor with acute or convalescent COVID-19. The donor label of this sample is uncertain. Sequenced material: peripheral blood. The genes are TRBV30 and TRBJ2-7; tentatively, D is TRBD1 (5 bases). This chain's CDR3 is CAWSIRHRLPYEQYF. CDR3 nucleotides: TGTGCCTGGAGTATAAGACACAGGTTACCTTACGAGCAGTACTTC.